This T cell receptor (beta chain) was profiled in a study of blood T cell repertoires in COVID-19. Study-level information: Samples representing acute and convalescent COVID-19 were sourced from the United States, Italy and Spain. T cells, B-cell-depleted T cells, or PBMCs provided the cDNA or gDNA that served as material.

The length of the CDR3 is 12 residues. V was shortened by 5 bases and J by 6 bases, with 11 bases between the two germline ends. Germline-derived CDR1 and CDR2 are SQVTM and ANQGSEA. Repertoires were generated with immunoSEQ multiplex PCR, while TCRdb's copy carries only in-frame clones and drops some. The sample holds 130,000 to 150,000 clones; around 83% are singletons and the top ten take roughly 2.6%. This receptor was obtained from a human donor with acute or convalescent COVID-19. The donor label of this sample is uncertain. The sequenced material came from peripheral blood. The rearrangement links TRBV29-1 to TRBJ2-1; D might be TRBD2 (5 bases). The DNA for the CDR3 is TGCAGCGTTCCTGACTACATCAATGAGCAGTTCTTC. Protein product: CSVPDYINEQFF.